This is a list of T cell receptor beta chains from one sample in a study of blood T cell repertoires in COVID-19. Assay: immunoSEQ multiplex PCR; the TCRdb copy retains only in-frame clones and omits some. This table has approximately 250,000 clones, around 84% appearing once. Sequenced sample: peripheral blood. The receptors derive from a man aged 35 to 55 who had recovered from COVID-19. Each CDR3 is given with its conserved first and last residue. A D gene is named only where the DNA matches it firmly. The size field is filled for only some rows; it gives once, few, many or a size class.

v_call	d_call	j_call	clone_size	cdr3_nt	cdr3_aa
TRBV9	TRBD2	TRBJ2-7	.	TGTGCCAGCAGCGTAGGCAGACGGTGGACCTCCCGACAGACTAGCGGGTCCAGCTCCTACGAGCAGTACTTC	CASSVGRRWTSRQTSGSSSYEQYF
TRBV19	TRBD1	TRBJ1-5	.	TGTGCCAGTAGTCAAAGGAGACCGGGACAGGGGGCCGGTACGCGCAATCAGCCCCAGCATTTT	CASSQRRPGQGAGTRNQPQHF
TRBV30	.	TRBJ2-7	once	TGTGCCTGGAGTGTACCGGGACATACCTACGAGCAGTACTTC	CAWSVPGHTYEQYF
TRBV6-5	.	TRBJ1-1	few	TGTGCCAGCACCCCCGGGGGGGGCACTGAAGCTTTCTTT	CASTPGGGTEAFF
TRBV27	.	TRBJ2-3	once	TGTGCCAGCCCCTCTCGGGGGACTAGCACAGATACGCAGTATTTT	CASPSRGTSTDTQYF
TRBV10-3	TRBD2	TRBJ2-1	.	TGTGCCATCAGGGCTAGCGGGGGGAGCTCCTACAATGAGCAGTTCTTC	CAIRASGGSSYNEQFF
TRBV5-8	.	TRBJ1-1	.	TGTGCCAGCAGCTTGTGGGGCCGGATCACCCCCGCCAAAGGTTTCTTT	CASSLWGRITPAKGFF
TRBV9	.	TRBJ1-1	.	TGTGCCAGCAGCGTAGGAGGGTCCGGCACTGAAGCTTTCTTT	CASSVGGSGTEAFF
TRBV9	.	TRBJ2-1	.	TGTGCCAGCAGCCTAGCTACCTACAATGAGCAGTTCTTC	CASSLATYNEQFF
TRBV4-1	.	TRBJ1-4	.	TGCGCCAGCAGCCAAGACGGGGGGAATGATGAAAAACTGTTTTTT	CASSQDGGNDEKLFF
TRBV12-3/TRBV12-4	.	TRBJ1-5	few	TGTGCCAGCAGTGACAGTGGGAATCAGCCCCAGCATTTT	CASSDSGNQPQHF
TRBV18	TRBD1	TRBJ2-7	.	TGTGCCAGCTCACCACCGGGACAGCCTTACGAGCAGTACTTC	CASSPPGQPYEQYF
TRBV30	.	TRBJ2-7	.	TGTGCCTGGAGTCTCTCAAGCGGGTTGAGGTACTTC	CAWSLSSGLRYF
TRBV5-5	.	TRBJ1-2	.	TGTGCCAGCGGCCCCACACCGACTCCTCGGCGTGGCTACACCTTC	CASGPTPTPRRGYTF
TRBV7-2	TRBD2	TRBJ2-1	.	TGTGCCAGCAGCTTAGGGACTAGCGGGGGGCCGGATGAGCAGTTCTTC	CASSLGTSGGPDEQFF
TRBV7-9	TRBD1	TRBJ1-1	.	TGTGCCAGCAGCTTAGGAAGTGGACAGGGGAACACTGAAGCTTTCTTT	CASSLGSGQGNTEAFF
TRBV11-3	TRBD1	TRBJ2-6	.	TGTGCCAGCAGCTCATACAGGGGTCTAAACTCTGGGGCCAACGTCCTGACTTTC	CASSSYRGLNSGANVLTF
TRBV28	.	TRBJ1-2	.	TGTGCCAGCAGAGTCGGGTCGGCAGGGTCTGGCTACACCTTC	CASRVGSAGSGYTF
TRBV7-2	.	TRBJ2-1	.	TGTGCCAGCAGCTTAGAACCTACCCTCCCCCCCCTGGAGCAGTTCTTC	CASSLEPTLPPLEQFF
TRBV2	TRBD1	TRBJ2-5	few	TGTGCCAGCAGTGCCAAGACAGGGCCCCAAGAGACCCAGTACTTC	CASSAKTGPQETQYF
TRBV29-1	.	TRBJ2-2	.	TGCAGCGTTGAGGCCAGGACGAACACCGGGGAGCTGTTTTTT	CSVEARTNTGELFF
TRBV5-1	TRBD1	TRBJ2-7	.	TGCGCCAGCAGCTCACAGGGGGGAAAGTCCTACGAGCAGTACTTC	CASSSQGGKSYEQYF
TRBV30	.	TRBJ2-2	.	TGTGCCTGGATCCTAGTAACCGGGGAGCTGTTTTTT	CAWILVTGELFF
TRBV18	.	TRBJ2-2	.	TGTGCCAGCTCACCACGCCCAGGAAACACCGGGGAGCTGTTTTTT	CASSPRPGNTGELFF
TRBV18	.	TRBJ1-2	.	TGTGCCAGCTCACCAGGGGGCGGCTATGGCTACACCTTC	CASSPGGGYGYTF
TRBV29-1	.	TRBJ1-1	.	TGCAGCGTTGAAGGGAGAGGTAACATGAACACTGAAGCTTTCTTT	CSVEGRGNMNTEAFF
TRBV29-1	.	TRBJ2-5	.	TGCAGCGCTACCGGACAGTTCCAAGAGACCCAGTACTTC	CSATGQFQETQYF
TRBV3-1/TRBV3-2	.	TRBJ1-4	.	TGTGCCAGCAGCCACTCAGGGGAGGGTGAAAAACTGTTTTTT	CASSHSGEGEKLFF
TRBV6-5	TRBD1	TRBJ1-2	.	TGTGCCAGCTCCCCTTACAGGGGGAACTATGGCTACACCTTC	CASSPYRGNYGYTF